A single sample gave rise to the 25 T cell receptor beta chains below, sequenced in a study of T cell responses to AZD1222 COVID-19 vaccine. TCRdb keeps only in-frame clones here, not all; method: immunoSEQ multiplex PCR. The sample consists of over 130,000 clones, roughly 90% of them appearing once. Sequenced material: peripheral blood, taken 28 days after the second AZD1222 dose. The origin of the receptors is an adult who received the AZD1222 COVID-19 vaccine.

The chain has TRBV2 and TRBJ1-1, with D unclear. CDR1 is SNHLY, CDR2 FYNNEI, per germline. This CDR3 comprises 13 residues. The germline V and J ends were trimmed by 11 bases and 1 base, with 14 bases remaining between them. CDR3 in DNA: TGTGCCGGTCGGGGTCAGCCGAACACTGAAGCTTTCTTT. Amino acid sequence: CAGRGQPNTEAFF.

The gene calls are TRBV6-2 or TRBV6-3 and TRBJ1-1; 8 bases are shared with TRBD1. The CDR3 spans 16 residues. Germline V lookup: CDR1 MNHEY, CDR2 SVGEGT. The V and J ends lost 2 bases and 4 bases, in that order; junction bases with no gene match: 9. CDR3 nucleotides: TGTGCCAGCAGTTACACCTTCAGGGGGCCGGGCACTGAAGCTTTCTTT. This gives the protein CASSYTFRGPGTEAFF.

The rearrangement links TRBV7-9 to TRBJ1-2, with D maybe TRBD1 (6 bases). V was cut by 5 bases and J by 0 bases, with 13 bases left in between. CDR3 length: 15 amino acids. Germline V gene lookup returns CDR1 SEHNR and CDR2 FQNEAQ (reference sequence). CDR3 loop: CASSPQGRSNYGYTF. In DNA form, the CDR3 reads TGTGCCAGCAGCCCCCAGGGGCGATCTAACTATGGCTACACCTTC.

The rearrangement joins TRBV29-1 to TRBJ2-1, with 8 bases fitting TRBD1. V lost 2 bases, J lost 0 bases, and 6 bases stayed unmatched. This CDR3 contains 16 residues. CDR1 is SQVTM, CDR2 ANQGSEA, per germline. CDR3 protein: CSVELMDRDSYNEQFF. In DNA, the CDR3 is TGCAGCGTTGAATTGATGGACAGGGACTCCTACAATGAGCAGTTCTTC.

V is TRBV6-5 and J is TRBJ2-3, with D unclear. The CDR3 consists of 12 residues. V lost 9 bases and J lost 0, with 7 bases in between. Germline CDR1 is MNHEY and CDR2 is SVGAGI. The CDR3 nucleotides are TGTGCCAGTTGTAGTAGCACAGATACGCAGTATTTT. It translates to CASCSSTDTQYF.

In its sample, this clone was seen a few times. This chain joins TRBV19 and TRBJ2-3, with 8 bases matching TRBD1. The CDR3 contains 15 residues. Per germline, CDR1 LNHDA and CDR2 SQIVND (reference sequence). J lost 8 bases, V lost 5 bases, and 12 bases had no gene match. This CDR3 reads CASSGQGAAAFTQYF. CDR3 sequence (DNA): TGTGCCAGTAGTGGTCAGGGGGCTGCCGCCTTTACGCAGTATTTT.

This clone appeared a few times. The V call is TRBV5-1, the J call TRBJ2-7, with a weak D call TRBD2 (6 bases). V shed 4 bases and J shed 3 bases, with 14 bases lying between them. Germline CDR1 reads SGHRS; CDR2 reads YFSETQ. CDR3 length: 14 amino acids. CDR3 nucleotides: TGCGCCAGCAGCCCTTCGGGGACTTACTACGAGCAGTACGTC. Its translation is CASSPSGTYYEQYV.

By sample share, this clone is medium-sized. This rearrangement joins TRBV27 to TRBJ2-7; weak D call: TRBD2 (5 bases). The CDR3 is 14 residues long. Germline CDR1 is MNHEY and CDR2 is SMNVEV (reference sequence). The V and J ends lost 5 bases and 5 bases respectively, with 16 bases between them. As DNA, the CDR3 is TGTGCCAGCAGTCCCGGGGTCTCCGGGGACGAGCAGTACTTC. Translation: CASSPGVSGDEQYF.

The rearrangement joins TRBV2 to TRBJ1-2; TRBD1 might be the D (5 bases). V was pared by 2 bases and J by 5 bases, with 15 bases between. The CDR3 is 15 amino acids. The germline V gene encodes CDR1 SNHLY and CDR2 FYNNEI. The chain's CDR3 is CASSEYGGVGYGYTF. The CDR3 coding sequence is TGTGCCAGCAGTGAATACGGGGGGGTAGGTTATGGCTACACCTTC.

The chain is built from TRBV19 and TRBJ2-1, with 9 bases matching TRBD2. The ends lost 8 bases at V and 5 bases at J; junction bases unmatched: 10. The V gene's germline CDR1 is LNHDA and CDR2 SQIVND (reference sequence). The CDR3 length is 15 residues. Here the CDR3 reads CASAGTSLLNNEQFF. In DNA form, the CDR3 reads TGTGCCAGTGCCGGGACTAGCTTACTAAACAATGAGCAGTTCTTC.

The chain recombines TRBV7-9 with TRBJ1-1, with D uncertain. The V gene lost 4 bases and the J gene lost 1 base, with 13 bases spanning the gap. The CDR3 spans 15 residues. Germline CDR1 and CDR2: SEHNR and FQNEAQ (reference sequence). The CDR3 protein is CASSSVRSPNTEAFF. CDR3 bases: TGTGCCAGCAGCTCCGTCAGGTCCCCGAACACTGAAGCTTTCTTT. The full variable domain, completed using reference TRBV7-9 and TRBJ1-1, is DTGVSQNPRHKITKRGQNVTFRCDPISEHNRLYWYRQTLGQGPEFLTYFQNEAQLEKSRLLSDRFSAERPKGSFSTLEIQRTEQGDSAMYLCASSSVRSPNTEAFFGQGTRLTVV.

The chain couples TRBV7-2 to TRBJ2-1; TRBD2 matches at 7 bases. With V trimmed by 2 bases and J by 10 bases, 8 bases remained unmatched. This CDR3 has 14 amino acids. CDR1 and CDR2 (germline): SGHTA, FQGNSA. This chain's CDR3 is CASSLSRGSQEQFF. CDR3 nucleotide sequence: TGTGCCAGCAGCTTATCGCGGGGGTCACAGGAGCAGTTCTTC.

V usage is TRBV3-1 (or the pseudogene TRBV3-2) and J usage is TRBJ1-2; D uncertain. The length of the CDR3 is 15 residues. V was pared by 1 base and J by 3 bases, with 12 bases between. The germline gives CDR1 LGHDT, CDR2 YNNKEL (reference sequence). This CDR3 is CASSQVPGRDYGYTF. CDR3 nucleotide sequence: TGTGCCAGCAGCCAAGTCCCGGGGAGGGACTATGGCTACACCTTC.

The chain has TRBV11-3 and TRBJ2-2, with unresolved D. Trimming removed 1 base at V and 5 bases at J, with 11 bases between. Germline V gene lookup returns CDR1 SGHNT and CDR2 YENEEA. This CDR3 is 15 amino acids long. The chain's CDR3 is CASSLVGPGTGELFF. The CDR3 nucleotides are TGTGCCAGCAGCTTAGTGGGCCCTGGAACCGGGGAGCTGTTTTTT.

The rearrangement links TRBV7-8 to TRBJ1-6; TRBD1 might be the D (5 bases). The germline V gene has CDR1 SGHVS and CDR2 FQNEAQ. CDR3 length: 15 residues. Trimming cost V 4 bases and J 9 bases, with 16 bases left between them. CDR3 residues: CASSSLGQGGSPLHF. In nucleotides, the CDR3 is TGTGCCAGCAGCTCCCTGGGGCAGGGAGGTTCACCCCTCCACTTT.

CDR3: CASSSTSGRAGNKFF. The DNA of the CDR3 is TGTGCCAGCAGTTCCACTAGCGGGAGGGCCGGTAATAAGTTCTTC. The chain combines TRBV28 with TRBJ2-1; 13 bases fit TRBD2. CDR3 length: 15 residues. The ends lost 4 bases at V and 14 bases at J; junction bases unmatched: 11. CDR1 MDHEN and CDR2 SYDVKM come from the germline V gene.

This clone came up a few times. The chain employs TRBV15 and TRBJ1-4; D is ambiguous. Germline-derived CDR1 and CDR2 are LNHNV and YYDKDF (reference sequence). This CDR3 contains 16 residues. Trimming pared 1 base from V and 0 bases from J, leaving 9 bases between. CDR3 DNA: TGTGCCACCAGCAGAGTAGTGGGTGCAACTAATGAAAAACTGTTTTTT. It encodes CATSRVVGATNEKLFF.

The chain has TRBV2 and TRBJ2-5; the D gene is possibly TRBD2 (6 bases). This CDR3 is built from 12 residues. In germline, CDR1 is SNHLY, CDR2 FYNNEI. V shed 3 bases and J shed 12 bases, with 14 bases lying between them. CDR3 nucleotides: TGTGCCAGCAGTGAGCAAGGGGAGGCGGAGTACTTC. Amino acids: CASSEQGEAEYF.

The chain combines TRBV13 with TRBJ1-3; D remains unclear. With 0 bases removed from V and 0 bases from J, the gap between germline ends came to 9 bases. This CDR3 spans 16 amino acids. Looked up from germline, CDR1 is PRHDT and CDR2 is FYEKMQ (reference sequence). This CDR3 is CASSLGTPVSGNTIYF. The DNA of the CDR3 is TGTGCCAGCAGCTTAGGGACCCCCGTCTCTGGAAACACCATATATTTT.

As DNA, the CDR3 is TGTGCCAGCTCACCAGGGGGCTTCTCCTACAATGAGCAGTTCTTC. Protein product: CASSPGGFSYNEQFF. J is TRBJ2-1 and V is TRBV18, with a weak D call TRBD1 (6 bases). Germline CDR1 reads KGHSH; CDR2 reads LQKENI. There are 15 residues in the CDR3. Trimming removed 2 bases from V and 0 bases from J, with 8 bases in between.

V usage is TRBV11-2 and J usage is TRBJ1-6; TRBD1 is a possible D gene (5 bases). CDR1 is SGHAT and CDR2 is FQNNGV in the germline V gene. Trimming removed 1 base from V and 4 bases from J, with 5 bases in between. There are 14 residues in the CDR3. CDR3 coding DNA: TGTGCCAGCAGCTTAGGGGGGTATAATTCACCCCTCCACTTT. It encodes CASSLGGYNSPLHF. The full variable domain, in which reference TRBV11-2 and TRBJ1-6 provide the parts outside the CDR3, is EAGVAQSPRYKIIEKRQSVAFWCNPISGHATLYWYQQILGQGPKLLIQFQNNGVVDDSQLPKDRFSAERLKGVDSTLKIQPAKLEDSAVYLCASSLGGYNSPLHFGNGTRLTVT.

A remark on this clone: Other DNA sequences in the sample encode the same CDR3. DNA of the CDR3: TGTGCCAGCAGCCCCCATCTGAGCTCCTATAATTCACCCCTCCACTTT. Translation: CASSPHLSSYNSPLHF. The J gene is TRBJ1-6, the V gene TRBV9; D is unclear. The germline V gene encodes CDR1 SGDLS and CDR2 YYNGEE. This CDR3 has 16 amino acids. Trimming pared 4 bases from V and 0 bases from J, leaving 11 bases between.

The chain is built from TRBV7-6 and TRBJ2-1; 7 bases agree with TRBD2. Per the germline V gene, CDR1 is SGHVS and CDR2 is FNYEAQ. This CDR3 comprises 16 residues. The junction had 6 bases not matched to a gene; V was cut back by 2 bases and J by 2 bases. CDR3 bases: TGTGCCAGCAGCTTAATGGGGACTACCACCTACAATGAGCAGTTCTTC. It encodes CASSLMGTTTYNEQFF.

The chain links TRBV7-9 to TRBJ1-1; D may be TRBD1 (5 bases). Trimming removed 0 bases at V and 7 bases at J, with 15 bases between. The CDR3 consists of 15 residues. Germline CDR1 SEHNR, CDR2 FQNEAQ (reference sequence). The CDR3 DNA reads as TGTGCCAGCAGCTTAGCGTCAGGGAAAGGTTATGAAGCTTTCTTT. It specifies CASSLASGKGYEAFF.

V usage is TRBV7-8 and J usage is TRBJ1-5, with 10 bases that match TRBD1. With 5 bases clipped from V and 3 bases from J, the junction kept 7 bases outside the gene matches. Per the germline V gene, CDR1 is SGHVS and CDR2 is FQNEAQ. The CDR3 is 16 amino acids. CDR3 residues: CASSTWTGGNNQPQHF. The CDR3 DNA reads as TGTGCCAGCAGCACTTGGACAGGGGGGAACAATCAGCCCCAGCATTTT.